The sample holds many counts of the clone carrying this TCR beta chain. Its antigen is still unknown. There were only healthy Caucasians among the donors. The V gene lost 4 bases and the J gene lost 0 bases, with 12 bases spanning the gap. From germline, CDR1 is SGHAT and CDR2 FQNNGV. This CDR3 comprises 15 residues. Addition of a universal primer site occurred through template switching, and cDNA carried unique molecular identifiers. TCRdb ran MiXCR on the 5' RACE reads and lists one entry per CDR3 protein. Of fewer than 800,000 distinct CDR3 sequences listed, roughly 6.6% were seen once; the top ten hold approximately 1.5%. This sample was taken from a study of identical twins. Study-wide points: The authors noted that invariant MAIT and iNKT cells could partly confound zero-insertion analyses. An excess of low generation probability was shown by twin-shared out-of-frame alpha sequences.

Separately, the same data were catalogued under a study of yellow fever vaccine responses in identical twins.

The sequencing input was PBMCs. The chain carries TRBV11-2 and TRBJ1-1, with a possible D match to TRBD1 (6 bases). The TCR comes from a woman under 30 in good health. The CDR3 DNA reads TGTGCCAGCAGCTCCCCTACAGGGATGAACACTGAAGCTTTCTTT. It encodes CASSSPTGMNTEAFF.